This TCR beta chain originates from a study of cytomegalovirus exposure and HLA in healthy donors. General observations from the study: A list of 150 or so TCR beta chains associated with cytomegalovirus was given. It was found in a later analysis that first-cohort TCR clusters tended to co-occur in the 120 validation repertoires. Despite most TCR sequences being rare, some public TCRs occurred in many donors. In vitro assays verified that three CMV-associated chains recognized CMV antigens specifically.

About this clone itself: The antigen is not known.

Sequencing was performed with immunoSEQ multiplex PCR; in TCRdb, only in-frame clones are kept and a portion is missing. Of some 90,000 clones listed, 95% to 97% are singletons. This CDR3 spans 18 amino acids. Germline CDR1 MGHRA, CDR2 YSYEKL. V lost 0 bases, J lost 1 base, and 6 bases stayed unmatched. This chain links TRBV4-1 with TRBJ2-2; TRBD1 matches 9 bases. This clonotype originated in a man between 18 and 29 years old in good health and CMV-seronegative. Sequencing input: PBMCs. DNA for the CDR3: TGCGCCAGCAGCCAAGAACCCCCGGACAGGGGGAACACCGGGGAGCTGTTTTTT. Amino acid sequence: CASSQEPPDRGNTGELFF.